These 3 T cell receptor beta chains share one sample of origin, sequenced in a study of early T cells in non-severe SARS-CoV-2 infection (dated by TCRdb to 2020 to 2023). Libraries were built with 5' RACE. The data were produced on a NextSeq 500. Clones were called with MiXCR by TCRdb after fastp trimmed the public reads at Q25, and only in-frame beta chains were retained. Under each unique CDR3 protein, matching rows form one entry showing the most common genes and DNA. Within this sample are approximately 50,000 distinct CDR3 sequences, with about 10% of them counted one time only. The top ten hold 15% of the sample. The sequencing input was whole blood. The receptors here all came from an adult who was a healthcare worker with PCR-confirmed SARS-CoV-2 infection or an uninfected control (not recorded which).

This chain connects TRBV29-1 to TRBJ1-4; D may be TRBD1 (5 bases). Trimming left V 5 bases short and J 1 base short, with 17 bases between. Germline V CDR1 and CDR2: SQVTM, ANQGSEA. The CDR3 runs 16 residues. CDR3 DNA sequence: TGCAGCGTTAAAGCAGGGACGGCCCTAACTAATGAAAAACTGTTTTTT. Amino acid sequence: CSVKAGTALTNEKLFF.

This clonotype was seen at least ten times. The gene calls are TRBV9 and TRBJ1-3; D possibly corresponds to TRBD1 (6 bases). V lost 4 bases and J 9 bases, leaving 8 bases between the germline ends. Germline-derived CDR1 and CDR2 are SGDLS and YYNGEE. This CDR3 has 11 residues. The CDR3 nucleotides are TGTGCCAGCAGCCCCAGGGGCACCATATATTTT. Residues: CASSPRGTIYF.

This clonotype was seen at least ten times. The chain recombines TRBV29-1 with TRBJ2-3; no clear D. V was shortened by 8 bases and J by 7 bases, with 7 bases between the two germline ends. The CDR3 totals 9 residues. Germline CDR1 is SQVTM and CDR2 is ANQGSEA. In DNA form, the CDR3 reads TGCAGCCCTTGGAATACGCAGTATTTT. This codes for CSPWNTQYF.